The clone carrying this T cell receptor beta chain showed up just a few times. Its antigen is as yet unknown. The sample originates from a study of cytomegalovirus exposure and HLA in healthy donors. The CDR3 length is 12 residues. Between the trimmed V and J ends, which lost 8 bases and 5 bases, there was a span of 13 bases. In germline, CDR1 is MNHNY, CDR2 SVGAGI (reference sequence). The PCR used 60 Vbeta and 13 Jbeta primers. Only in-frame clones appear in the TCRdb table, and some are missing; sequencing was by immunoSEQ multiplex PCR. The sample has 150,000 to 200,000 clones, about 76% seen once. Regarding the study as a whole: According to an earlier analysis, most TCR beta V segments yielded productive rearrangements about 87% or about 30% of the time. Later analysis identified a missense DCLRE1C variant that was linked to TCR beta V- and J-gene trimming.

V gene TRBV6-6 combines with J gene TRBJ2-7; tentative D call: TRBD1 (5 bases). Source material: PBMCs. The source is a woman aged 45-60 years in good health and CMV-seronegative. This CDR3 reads CASRGAADEQYF. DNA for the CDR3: TGTGCCAGCCGTGGGGCGGCGGACGAGCAGTACTTC.